These 23 T cell receptor beta chains were all obtained from the same sample, sequenced in a study of cytomegalovirus exposure and HLA in healthy donors (dated by TCRdb to 2017 to 2019). Libraries were built with the immunoSEQ multiplex PCR assay. A mixture of 60 forward primers for TCR Vbeta segments and 13 reverse primers for TCR Jbeta segments was used in the multiplex PCR. Not all clones reach the TCRdb copy of this immuneACCESS table, which keeps in-frame sequences only. Checked studies attribute under half of the gap to unresolved V genes and leave the rest unexplained. For this sample there are roughly 150,000 clones; 68% appear just once. Around 9.3% of the sample rests with the top ten. The specimen sequenced was PBMCs. All receptors come from a man younger than 40 in good health and CMV-seropositive.

The rearrangement uses TRBV27 and TRBJ2-1, with TRBD2 identical over 7 bases. Trimming at V came to 6 bases and at J to 5 bases, leaving 19 bases not matched to a gene. Looked up from germline, CDR1 is MNHEY and CDR2 is SMNVEV (reference sequence). This CDR3 contains 18 residues. The chain's CDR3 is CASRPRGSGGSWNNEQFF. The CDR3 DNA is TGTGCCAGCAGACCTAGGGGTTCTGGCGGGAGTTGGAACAATGAGCAGTTCTTC.

V is TRBV11-1 and J is TRBJ2-3; 11 nucleotides agree with TRBD2. The CDR3 has 17 amino acids. The ends lost 1 base at V and 5 bases at J; junction bases unmatched: 8. Germline V lookup: CDR1 SGHAT, CDR2 FQDESV (reference sequence). The CDR3 region is CASSLGALAGAGDTQYF. CDR3 coding DNA: TGTGCCAGCAGCTTAGGAGCACTAGCGGGAGCGGGAGATACGCAGTATTTT.

The chain combines TRBV2 with TRBJ2-1; TRBD2 aligns across 11 bases. This CDR3 is built from 16 residues. With V trimmed by 7 bases and J by 0 bases, 5 bases remained unmatched. Germline V gene lookup returns CDR1 SNHLY and CDR2 FYNNEI. DNA of the CDR3: TGTGCCAGCACTAGCGGGAGGCCACCCTCCTACAATGAGCAGTTCTTC. Translation: CASTSGRPPSYNEQFF.

This chain uses TRBV19 with TRBJ2-4; D possibly corresponds to TRBD1 (5 bases). V lost 5 bases and J 2 bases, leaving 10 bases between the germline ends. Germline CDR1 and CDR2: LNHDA and SQIVND (reference sequence). This CDR3 has 14 amino acids. CDR3 sequence (DNA): TGTGCCAGTAGTTTAACAGGTCCCAAAAACATTCAGTACTTC. Its translation: CASSLTGPKNIQYF.

The V gene is TRBV27, the J gene TRBJ2-3; possible D gene TRBD2, 5 bases. Germline values: CDR1 MNHEY, CDR2 SMNVEV (reference sequence). V lost 5 bases to trimming and J lost 6 bases, with 15 bases between them. CDR3 length: 14 residues. The CDR3 reads CASSLRTPTDTQYF. For the CDR3, the DNA is TGTGCCAGCAGTCTAAGGACTCCGACGGATACGCAGTATTTT.

This chain links TRBV11-2 with TRBJ1-5; 7 positions agree with TRBD1. CDR3 length: 17 amino acids. Germline V lookup: CDR1 SGHAT, CDR2 FQNNGV. With V trimmed by 5 bases and J by 3 bases, 13 bases remained unmatched. CDR3 nucleotides: TGTGCCAGCAGCCTCAACCCTAGGACAGGACACAATCAGCCCCAGCATTTT. Protein: CASSLNPRTGHNQPQHF.

This clone was seen a handful of times. The V call is TRBV2, the J call TRBJ1-2; D gene ambiguous. V lost 4 bases to trimming and J lost 4 bases, with 10 bases between them. Per the germline V gene, CDR1 is SNHLY and CDR2 is FYNNEI. This CDR3 has 13 residues. The CDR3, as DNA: TGTGCCAGCAGTGTTTCGGAGTTCTATGGCTACACCTTC. Protein: CASSVSEFYGYTF. Based on the CDR3 plus reference TRBV2 and TRBJ1-2, the full variable domain is EPEVTQTPSHQVTQMGQEVILRCVPISNHLYFYWYRQILGQKVEFLVSFYNNEISEKSEIFDDQFSVERPDGSNFTLKIRSTKLEDSAMYFCASSVSEFYGYTFGSGTRLTVV.

This clone was recorded only once. At one boundary the junction diverges from the germline segment, which might be a read error. This sequence joins TRBV6-5 and TRBJ1-2; D ambiguous. The CDR3 contains 14 residues. CDR1 is MNHEY, CDR2 SVGAGI, per germline. The CDR3 loop is CASGPPGSNNGYTF. CDR3 in DNA: TGTGCCAGCGGGCCCCCGGGGAGTAACAATGGCTACACCTTC.

This chain links TRBV7-9 with TRBJ2-1; TRBD2 matches 10 bases. V lost 5 bases to trimming and J lost 6 bases; unmatched junction nucleotides: 10. CDR3 length: 16 amino acids. Looked up from germline, CDR1 is SEHNR and CDR2 is FQNEAQ (reference sequence). The CDR3 sequence is CASSIFSGRSRNEQFF. DNA for the CDR3: TGTGCCAGCAGCATATTTAGCGGGAGGAGCCGCAATGAGCAGTTCTTC. Variable domain in full (rest from reference TRBV7-9 and TRBJ2-1): DTGVSQNPRHKITKRGQNVTFRCDPISEHNRLYWYRQTLGQGPEFLTYFQNEAQLEKSRLLSDRFSAERPKGSFSTLEIQRTEQGDSAMYLCASSIFSGRSRNEQFFGPGTRLTVL.

A few counts support this clone. The chain recombines TRBV7-2 with TRBJ2-7, with no clear D. Germline CDR1 and CDR2: SGHTA and FQGNSA. V was pared by 2 bases and J by 6 bases, with 14 bases between. This CDR3 has 14 residues. The CDR3 spells CASSLHQEVGEQYF. The CDR3 DNA reads as TGTGCCAGCAGCTTACACCAGGAAGTAGGCGAGCAGTACTTC. The complete variable domain, with remaining parts taken from reference TRBV7-2 and TRBJ2-7, reads GAGVSQSPSNKVTEKGKDVELRCDPISGHTALYWYRQSLGQGLEFLIYFQGNSAPDKSGLPSDRFSAERTGGSVSTLTIQRTQQEDSAVYLCASSLHQEVGEQYFGPGTRLTVT.

The gene calls are TRBV4-2 and TRBJ2-3, with 14 bases fitting TRBD2. V was pared by 0 bases and J by 4 bases, with 6 bases of the junction left unmatched. In germline, CDR1 is LGHNA, CDR2 YNFKEQ. The CDR3 length is 18 residues. The CDR3 DNA sequence: TGTGCCAGCAGCCAAGAGGGGACTAGCGGGAGTAGGGCAGATACGCAGTATTTT. Translating gives CASSQEGTSGSRADTQYF.

CDR3 region: CASSRRQGTITDTQYF. CDR3 nucleotide sequence: TGTGCCAGCAGTCGTCGACAGGGAACCATAACAGATACGCAGTATTTT. V gene TRBV27 combines with J gene TRBJ2-3; the match to TRBD1 covers 7 bases. Germline CDR1 and CDR2: MNHEY and SMNVEV (reference sequence). The CDR3 sequence is 16 residues long. With V trimmed by 5 bases and J by 3 bases, 11 bases remained unmatched.

The chain joins TRBV9 to TRBJ2-2; 7 bases align to TRBD1. The junction had 14 bases not matched to a gene; V was cut back by 4 bases and J by 2 bases. The CDR3 loop spans 18 amino acids. Germline assignment: CDR1 SGDLS and CDR2 YYNGEE. CDR3 sequence (DNA): TGTGCCAGCAGCACCCCTAAAGGGGGCGAGTACAACACCGGGGAGCTGTTTTTT. It codes for CASSTPKGGEYNTGELFF.

This clone was seen once. Written as DNA, the CDR3 is TGTGCCAGCAGTTTGCGGACAGGTACCTACGAGCAGTACTTC. It yields the protein CASSLRTGTYEQYF. The chain joins TRBV27 to TRBJ2-7; the match to TRBD1 covers 7 bases. The junction had 4 bases not matched to a gene; V was cut back by 3 bases and J by 2 bases. The length of the CDR3 is 14 residues. CDR1 MNHEY and CDR2 SMNVEV come from the germline V gene (reference sequence).

The chain's CDR3 is CASSIGGGGGRTFGGELFF. In DNA, the CDR3 is TGTGCCAGTAGTATAGGGGGAGGCGGCGGGAGAACTTTTGGCGGGGAGCTGTTTTTT. The chain couples TRBV19 to TRBJ2-2, with 7 bases aligning to TRBD2. The CDR3 totals 19 residues. Germline CDR1 reads LNHDA; CDR2 reads SQIVND (reference sequence). Trimming at V came to 1 base and at J to 7 bases, leaving 18 bases not matched to a gene.

The genes are TRBV7-9 and TRBJ1-2; 7 nucleotides line up with TRBD1. V lost 5 bases, J lost 0 bases, and 6 bases stayed unmatched. The CDR3 is made up of 15 amino acids. Germline lookup yields CDR1 SEHNR and CDR2 FQNEAQ (reference sequence). The CDR3 sequence is CASSPRQGANYGYTF. DNA for the CDR3: TGTGCCAGCAGCCCCAGACAGGGAGCTAACTATGGCTACACCTTC.

The rearrangement joins TRBV7-9 to TRBJ2-7, with a weak D call TRBD2 (6 bases). The CDR3 sequence is 15 residues long. V was cut by 5 bases and J by 5 bases, with 19 bases left in between. The germline CDR1 and CDR2 sequences are SEHNR and FQNEAQ (reference sequence). The CDR3 sequence: CASSLFGGLRNEQYF. The CDR3 region has the DNA TGTGCCAGCAGCCTCTTTGGAGGGCTTCGAAACGAGCAGTACTTC. Filled out from reference TRBV7-9 and TRBJ2-7, the complete variable domain reads DTGVSQNPRHKITKRGQNVTFRCDPISEHNRLYWYRQTLGQGPEFLTYFQNEAQLEKSRLLSDRFSAERPKGSFSTLEIQRTEQGDSAMYLCASSLFGGLRNEQYFGPGTRLTVT.

The chain joins TRBV12-5 to TRBJ2-3; D uncertain. Looked up from germline, CDR1 is LGHNT and CDR2 is FRNRAP. Trimming removed 2 bases from V and 4 bases from J, with 4 bases in between. The CDR3 is made up of 12 amino acids. Here the CDR3 reads CASGLFADTQYF. CDR3 nucleotide sequence: TGTGCTAGTGGTTTGTTCGCAGATACGCAGTATTTT.

The chain employs TRBV10-3 and TRBJ2-1, with 10 bases identical to TRBD2. With V trimmed by 7 bases and J by 9 bases, 12 bases remained unmatched. Per the germline V gene, CDR1 is ENHRY and CDR2 is SYGVKD. The CDR3 has 15 residues. CDR3 sequence reads: CAITASGRVGAEQFF. CDR3 bases: TGTGCCATCACTGCTAGCGGGAGAGTGGGAGCTGAGCAGTTCTTC.

The chain combines TRBV18 with TRBJ2-1; 10 nucleotides agree with TRBD2. With 1 base clipped from V and 1 base from J, the junction kept 1 base outside the gene matches. From germline, CDR1 is KGHSH and CDR2 LQKENI. The CDR3 extends over 16 amino acids. This CDR3 reads CASSPQREGSYNEQFF. The CDR3 DNA sequence: TGTGCCAGCTCACCACAGCGGGAGGGGTCCTACAATGAGCAGTTCTTC.

CDR3 in DNA: TGCGCCAGCAGAAGACAGCGGGAGGTGGGGGAGGCCCAGTACTTC. Its protein product is CASRRQREVGEAQYF. V gene TRBV5-1 combines with J gene TRBJ2-5; TRBD2 aligns across 9 bases. The CDR3 length is 15 residues. V dropped 5 bases and J dropped 9; count of bases not matched to a gene: 14. Germline V gene lookup returns CDR1 SGHRS and CDR2 YFSETQ.

This clone was counted once. The chain combines TRBV27 with TRBJ2-5; 7 positions match TRBD1. Looked up from germline, CDR1 is MNHEY and CDR2 is SMNVEV (reference sequence). V was pared by 3 bases and J by 4 bases, with 5 bases of the junction left unmatched. The CDR3 is made up of 14 amino acids. This CDR3 is CASSFAGGRETQYF. CDR3 DNA: TGTGCCAGCAGTTTCGCAGGGGGAAGAGAGACCCAGTACTTC.

The chain couples TRBV19 to TRBJ1-2; 7 bases are shared with TRBD1. This CDR3 comprises 14 residues. The trim removed 2 bases at V and 8 bases at J, leaving 8 bases unmatched. The germline V gene encodes CDR1 LNHDA and CDR2 SQIVND (reference sequence). The CDR3: CASSIRQGIRGYTF. CDR3 sequence (DNA): TGTGCCAGTAGTATACGACAGGGAATAAGGGGCTACACCTTC.